This passage covers 22 T cell receptor beta chains from one sample sequenced in a study of T-cell reconstitution after alpha-beta-depleted transplantation in children. This sample's TCRbeta library carried unique molecular identifier barcodes. Each CDR3 protein is one row after TCRdb ran MiXCR on the PCR reads. The sample has around 230,000 distinct CDR3 sequences, approximately 19% seen once. The input for sequencing was PBMCs, mostly from graft donor cells, taken 360 days after TCRalphabeta/CD19-depleted stem cell transplant. The receptors shown here come from a male patient aged 2 to 9 who had a stem cell transplant for acute lymphoblastic leukemia, so the T cells may come from the graft donor.

The chain carries TRBV5-1 and TRBJ1-4, with 9 positions matching TRBD1. V lost 4 bases and J lost 6; bases outside the gene matches: 7. This CDR3 spans 15 amino acids. Germline assignment: CDR1 SGHRS and CDR2 YFSETQ. Here the CDR3 reads CASSPIGTGYEKLFF. CDR3 DNA: TGCGCCAGCAGCCCAATCGGGACAGGGTATGAAAAACTGTTTTTT.

The gene calls are TRBV12-3 or TRBV12-4 and TRBJ2-3; D might be TRBD1 (6 bases). The germline V and J ends were trimmed by 6 bases and 1 base, with 17 bases remaining between them. CDR3 size: 16 residues. The CDR3 sequence: CASRYHQGPGTDTQYF. The CDR3 bases are TGTGCCAGCAGGTACCACCAGGGGCCTGGCACAGATACGCAGTATTTT.

This clonotype was observed a few times. This chain uses TRBV7-2 with TRBJ2-1; maybe TRBD2 (5 bases). Germline CDR1 is SGHTA and CDR2 is FQGNSA. The CDR3 has 15 amino acids. Between the trimmed V and J ends, which lost 4 bases and 3 bases, there was a span of 13 bases. The CDR3 protein is CASSWWRRSYNEQFF. CDR3 DNA: TGTGCCAGCAGCTGGTGGAGGCGGAGCTACAATGAGCAGTTCTTC. Full variable domain (outside the CDR3, taken from reference TRBV7-2 and TRBJ2-1): GAGVSQSPSNKVTEKGKDVELRCDPISGHTALYWYRQSLGQGLEFLIYFQGNSAPDKSGLPSDRFSAERTGGSVSTLTIQRTQQEDSAVYLCASSWWRRSYNEQFFGPGTRLTVL.

This chain links TRBV2 with TRBJ2-5, with TRBD2 matching 12 bases. Germline values: CDR1 SNHLY, CDR2 FYNNEI. The CDR3 is made up of 16 amino acids. The J segment lost 5 bases and the V segment lost 8 bases, leaving 12 bases of the junction unmatched. The CDR3 region has the DNA TGTGCCAGCTGGGCTAGCGGGGGGGCGAGAGTGGAGACCCAGTACTTC. Translating it yields CASWASGGARVETQYF.

This clonotype has more than one count but fewer than ten. The genes are TRBV5-1 and TRBJ2-7; 9 nucleotides align to TRBD1. This CDR3 has 14 amino acids. V shed 2 bases, J shed 7 bases, and the junction held 7 bases outside the gene matches. Looked up from germline, CDR1 is SGHRS and CDR2 is YFSETQ. Here the CDR3 DNA reads TGCGCCAGCAGCTTTAGGGACAGGGTGATGGAGCAGTACTTC. Its protein is CASSFRDRVMEQYF.

The gene calls are TRBV20-1 and TRBJ2-2; a possible D gene is TRBD1 (5 bases). V lost 3 bases, J lost 4 bases, and 6 bases lay in between. This CDR3 is 12 amino acids long. CDR1 DFQATT and CDR2 SNEGSKA come from the germline V gene (reference sequence). The DNA of the CDR3 is TGCAGTGCTAGTAGGGGCACCGGGGAGCTGTTTTTT. This sequence encodes CSASRGTGELFF.

This clonotype was observed a few times. This chain uses TRBV2 with TRBJ1-4; 7 bases line up with TRBD1. The CDR3 contains 15 residues. V dropped 7 bases and J dropped 5; count of bases not matched to a gene: 10. The germline gives CDR1 SNHLY, CDR2 FYNNEI. CDR3 protein: CASKDVDRSNEKLFF. The CDR3 nucleotides read TGTGCCAGCAAGGACGTGGACAGGAGCAATGAAAAACTGTTTTTT.

This clonotype has more than one count but fewer than ten. This sequence joins TRBV6-2 or TRBV6-3 and TRBJ1-5, with 9 positions matching TRBD1. V lost 8 bases to trimming and J lost 3 bases; unmatched junction nucleotides: 2. Germline loops: CDR1 MNHEY, CDR2 SVGEGT. This CDR3 is 13 amino acids long. CDR3 sequence: CASGTGNNQPQHF. The CDR3 DNA reads as TGTGCCAGCGGGACAGGGAACAATCAGCCCCAGCATTTT.

The chain carries TRBV30 and TRBJ2-7; perhaps TRBD1 as D (6 bases). Germline CDR1 GTSNPN, CDR2 SVGIG (reference sequence). The V gene lost 5 bases and the J gene lost 2 bases, with 19 bases spanning the gap. This CDR3 is 15 amino acids long. CDR3 nucleotides: TGTGCCTGGGATTACGGAAGACAGGAGCCCTACGAGCAGTACTTC. Amino acids: CAWDYGRQEPYEQYF.

This clonotype was counted a few times. The chain couples TRBV18 to TRBJ2-5, with D uncertain. V was clipped by 6 bases and J by 0 bases, with 17 bases between them. CDR3 length equals 16 residues. Per the germline V gene, CDR1 is KGHSH and CDR2 is LQKENI. The CDR3 region is CASSQNYRRNQETQYF. The CDR3 region has the DNA TGTGCCAGCTCCCAAAATTATCGTCGCAACCAAGAGACCCAGTACTTC.

This clonotype has a handful of counts. This chain uses TRBV6-6 with TRBJ2-1, with 7 bases aligning to TRBD1. Germline-derived CDR1 and CDR2 are MNHNY and SVGAGI (reference sequence). The CDR3 has 13 residues. V gave up 6 bases and J gave up 8 bases; unmatched junction bases: 7. The CDR3: CASRPGGGDEQFF. The CDR3 coding sequence is TGTGCCAGCAGGCCAGGGGGTGGTGATGAGCAGTTCTTC.

This clonotype was detected a few times. This chain connects TRBV9 to TRBJ2-5; 8 bases are a match to TRBD1. Germline V lookup: CDR1 SGDLS, CDR2 YYNGEE. Unmatched junction bases numbered 10, after V lost 4 bases and J lost 5 bases. This CDR3 contains 15 residues. The CDR3 bases are TGTGCCAGCAGCAACCGCCTGGACAGGGCGGAGACCCAGTACTTC. Translated, it gives CASSNRLDRAETQYF.

The chain links TRBV7-9 to TRBJ2-5, with 11 bases lining up with TRBD2. V trimming: 5 bases; J trimming: 7 bases; junction bases outside the gene matches: 12. This CDR3 spans 16 amino acids. CDR1 and CDR2 (germline): SEHNR, FQNEAQ (reference sequence). The CDR3 protein is CASSGRTSGYYRTQYF. DNA of the CDR3: TGTGCCAGCAGCGGCCGGACTAGCGGGTATTACCGGACCCAGTACTTC.

The V and J genes are TRBV29-1 and TRBJ2-2; maybe TRBD1 (6 bases). CDR1 is SQVTM and CDR2 is ANQGSEA in the germline V gene. Between the trimmed V and J ends, which lost 8 bases and 7 bases, there was a span of 17 bases. The CDR3 is made up of 13 amino acids. CDR3 sequence: CSFRTARVGELFF. The CDR3 DNA is TGCAGCTTTAGGACAGCCAGGGTCGGGGAGCTGTTTTTT.

This clonotype has a single count. V usage is TRBV6-2 or TRBV6-3 and J usage is TRBJ2-3, with TRBD2 matching over 7 bases. Germline-derived CDR1 and CDR2 are MNHEY and SVGEGT. The V segment lost 8 bases and the J segment 14 bases; nucleotides outside the gene matches: 10. There are 11 residues in the CDR3. CDR3 sequence: CASARDYAPYF. DNA of the CDR3: TGTGCCAGCGCCCGGGACTATGCCCCGTATTTT.

This chain connects TRBV5-1 to TRBJ1-6; D not certain. V was cut by 1 base and J by 10 bases, with 15 bases left in between. This CDR3 region has 15 residues. Germline V gene data show CDR1 as SGHRS and CDR2 as YFSETQ. This CDR3 reads CASSLSGQQRSPLHF. For the CDR3, the DNA is TGCGCCAGCAGCTTGTCTGGGCAACAAAGATCACCCCTCCACTTT.

The V gene is TRBV29-1, the J gene TRBJ1-2; D uncertain. Germline V gene lookup returns CDR1 SQVTM and CDR2 ANQGSEA. The CDR3 covers 9 residues. Trimming cost V 4 bases and J 8 bases, with 5 bases left between them. The CDR3 protein is CSVVEGYTF. For the CDR3, the DNA is TGCAGCGTTGTAGAAGGCTACACCTTC.

This clonotype was observed a single time. The rearrangement joins TRBV5-1 to TRBJ2-5, with D tentatively TRBD2 (5 bases). Germline CDR1 reads SGHRS; CDR2 reads YFSETQ. Trimming left V 1 base short and J 1 base short, with 11 bases between. This CDR3 has 15 amino acids. The CDR3 nucleotides read TGCGCCAGCAGCTTGATCCAGCGGATCCAAGAGACCCAGTACTTC. Translation gives CASSLIQRIQETQYF. The full variable domain, its missing parts supplied by reference TRBV5-1 and TRBJ2-5, is KAGVTQTPRYLIKTRGQQVTLSCSPISGHRSVSWYQQTPGQGLQFLFEYFSETQRNKGNFPGRFSGRQFSNSRSEMNVSTLELGDSALYLCASSLIQRIQETQYFGPGTRLLVL.

This clonotype was seen once. This chain uses TRBV10-3 with TRBJ2-5; D is unclear. The CDR3 totals 15 residues. Germline V gives CDR1 ENHRY, CDR2 SYGVKD. V lost 4 bases and J lost 2, with 14 bases in between. The CDR3 bases are TGTGCCATCAGTGGCAATTGGGCAGATCAAGAGACCCAGTACTTC. This encodes CAISGNWADQETQYF.

The chain carries TRBV7-8 and TRBJ2-7; D is ambiguous. CDR3 length equals 14 residues. V lost 1 base, J lost 4 bases, and 11 bases lay in between. CDR1 is SGHVS and CDR2 is FQNEAQ in the germline V gene. CDR3 in amino acids: CASSLVPEHYEQYF. The CDR3 nucleotides read TGTGCCAGCAGCTTAGTTCCAGAGCATTACGAGCAGTACTTC.

At least ten counts were recorded for this clonotype. The chain carries TRBV7-9 and TRBJ2-1, with TRBD1 matching over 7 bases. With V trimmed by 4 bases and J by 2 bases, 8 bases remained unmatched. Per the germline V gene, CDR1 is SEHNR and CDR2 is FQNEAQ (reference sequence). The CDR3 has 16 amino acids. This CDR3 reads CASSSTRQGPYNEQFF. CDR3 DNA: TGTGCCAGCAGCTCAACGAGACAGGGTCCCTACAATGAGCAGTTCTTC. The full variable domain, its missing parts supplied by reference TRBV7-9 and TRBJ2-1, is DTGVSQNPRHKITKRGQNVTFRCDPISEHNRLYWYRQTLGQGPEFLTYFQNEAQLEKSRLLSDRFSAERPKGSFSTLEIQRTEQGDSAMYLCASSSTRQGPYNEQFFGPGTRLTVL.

CDR3: CASSVLAGDNEQFF. CDR3 DNA sequence: TGTGCCAGCAGCGTACTAGCGGGGGACAATGAGCAGTTCTTC. This chain joins TRBV9 and TRBJ2-1; 10 nucleotides line up with TRBD2. Trimming removed 1 base from V and 5 bases from J; junction bases left unmatched: 0. Germline CDR1 reads SGDLS; CDR2 reads YYNGEE. The CDR3 consists of 14 residues.